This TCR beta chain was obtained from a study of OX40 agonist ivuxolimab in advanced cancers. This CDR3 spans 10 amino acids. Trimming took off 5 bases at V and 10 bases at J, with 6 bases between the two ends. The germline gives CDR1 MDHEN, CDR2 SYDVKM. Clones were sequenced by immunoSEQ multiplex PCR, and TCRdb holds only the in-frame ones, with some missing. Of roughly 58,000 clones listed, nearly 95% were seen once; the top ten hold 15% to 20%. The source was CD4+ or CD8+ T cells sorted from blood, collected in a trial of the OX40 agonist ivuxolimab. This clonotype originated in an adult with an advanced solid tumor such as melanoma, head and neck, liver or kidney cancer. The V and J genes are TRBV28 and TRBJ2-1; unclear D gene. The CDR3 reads CASSRREQFF. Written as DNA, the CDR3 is TGTGCCAGCAGTCGAAGGGAGCAGTTCTTC.